A selection of T cell receptor beta chains follows, all from one sample in a study of a mutant IDH1 vaccine in newly diagnosed glioma. Libraries were prepared by immunoSEQ multiplex PCR; TCRdb keeps only in-frame clonotypes and omits some of them. This table holds roughly 50,000 clones, approximately 79% found once. These receptors' targets are unknown. Sequencing was performed on PBMCs, taken from a glioma patient whose treatment included an IDH1 peptide vaccine. Receptors were obtained from a man aged 35 to 55 with glioma. Each CDR3 is given with its conserved first and last residue. D genes are given only for firm matches. The size field is filled for only some rows; it gives once, few, many or a size class.

d_gene: .; j_gene: TRBJ2-5; v_gene: TRBV7-2; abundance: .; CDR3nt: TGTGCCAGCAGTCTTTTTTGGGGGACCCAGTACTTC; CDR3aa: CASSLFWGTQYF
d_gene: TRBD1; j_gene: TRBJ1-2; v_gene: TRBV6-1; abundance: .; CDR3nt: TGTGCCAGCAGTCTACGGACAGGGGAAGGCTACACCTTC; CDR3aa: CASSLRTGEGYTF
d_gene: TRBD1; j_gene: TRBJ2-2; v_gene: TRBV7-8; abundance: .; CDR3nt: TGTGCCAGCAGCTTGCGGGACAGGGGGGTTTCCGGGGAGCTGTTTTTT; CDR3aa: CASSLRDRGVSGELFF
d_gene: TRBD2; j_gene: TRBJ2-5; v_gene: TRBV2; abundance: .; CDR3nt: TGTGCCAGCAGTGAGGAAGCGGGGGGTTACCAAGAGACCCAGTACTTC; CDR3aa: CASSEEAGGYQETQYF
d_gene: TRBD1; j_gene: TRBJ1-4; v_gene: TRBV4-1; abundance: .; CDR3nt: TGCGCCAGCAGCCAACCTGACAGGGCCCCAACTAATGAAAAACTGTTTTTT; CDR3aa: CASSQPDRAPTNEKLFF
d_gene: TRBD1; j_gene: TRBJ2-7; v_gene: TRBV27; abundance: .; CDR3nt: TGTGCCAGCAGTTTTTTAGGAGACAGGGGCTACGAGCAGTACTTC; CDR3aa: CASSFLGDRGYEQYF
d_gene: TRBD1; j_gene: TRBJ2-5; v_gene: TRBV4-1; abundance: .; CDR3nt: TGCGCCAGCAGCCAAGATTCCGGGACAGGGTCGTTCACCCAGTACTTC; CDR3aa: CASSQDSGTGSFTQYF
d_gene: TRBD1; j_gene: TRBJ2-7; v_gene: TRBV25-1; abundance: .; CDR3nt: TGTGCCAGCAGTGAATCCCAGGGGGCAACCGAGCAGTACTTC; CDR3aa: CASSESQGATEQYF
d_gene: TRBD1; j_gene: TRBJ1-1; v_gene: TRBV5-6; abundance: few; CDR3nt: TGTGCCAGCAGCCCGGGACAGGTCTTCATGAACACTGAAGCTTTCTTT; CDR3aa: CASSPGQVFMNTEAFF
d_gene: .; j_gene: TRBJ2-7; v_gene: TRBV15; abundance: .; CDR3nt: TGTGCCACCAGCAGAGAGGGGAGAATCCACGAGCAGTACTTC; CDR3aa: CATSREGRIHEQYF
d_gene: .; j_gene: TRBJ1-2; v_gene: TRBV19; abundance: .; CDR3nt: TGTGCCAGTAGTACTTACAGGGTCGGCTACACCTTC; CDR3aa: CASSTYRVGYTF
d_gene: .; j_gene: TRBJ2-5; v_gene: TRBV4-2; abundance: .; CDR3nt: TGTGCCAGCAGCCAAGCCCAAGGATCGGGTGGAGAGACCCAGTACTTC; CDR3aa: CASSQAQGSGGETQYF
d_gene: .; j_gene: TRBJ2-2; v_gene: TRBV6-6; abundance: .; CDR3nt: TGTGCCAGCTCTAGGTCGAACACCGGGGAGCTGTTTTTT; CDR3aa: CASSRSNTGELFF
d_gene: TRBD2; j_gene: TRBJ2-5; v_gene: TRBV2; abundance: .; CDR3nt: TGTGCCAGTGGGACTAGCGGGGGGGCTCGTGCGGAGACCCAGTACTTC; CDR3aa: CASGTSGGARAETQYF
d_gene: .; j_gene: TRBJ1-5; v_gene: TRBV6-6; abundance: .; CDR3nt: TGTGCCAGCAGTCCTTTTGCCACTGCGGGCAATCAGCCCCAGCATTTT; CDR3aa: CASSPFATAGNQPQHF
d_gene: TRBD1; j_gene: TRBJ1-4; v_gene: TRBV6-5; abundance: .; CDR3nt: TGTGCCAGCAGTCGCGACAGGGGTTCTGAAAAACTGTTTTTT; CDR3aa: CASSRDRGSEKLFF
d_gene: .; j_gene: TRBJ1-4; v_gene: TRBV5-1; abundance: .; CDR3nt: TGCGCCAGCAGCTTGGCTCGGGGGCAGGGGAGTGAAAAACTGTTTTTT; CDR3aa: CASSLARGQGSEKLFF
d_gene: .; j_gene: TRBJ2-6; v_gene: TRBV2; abundance: .; CDR3nt: TGTGCCAGCAGTTGGAGCGTCCCTGGGGCCAACGTCCTGACTTTC; CDR3aa: CASSWSVPGANVLTF
d_gene: .; j_gene: TRBJ2-7; v_gene: TRBV10-2; abundance: .; CDR3nt: TGCGCCACCGCGGAAGGCGGAGAGCAGTACTTC; CDR3aa: CATAEGGEQYF
d_gene: .; j_gene: TRBJ2-3; v_gene: TRBV6-5; abundance: .; CDR3nt: TGTGCCAGCAGTTACTCGAGAATGGCAGATACGCAGTATTTT; CDR3aa: CASSYSRMADTQYF
d_gene: TRBD1; j_gene: TRBJ2-7; v_gene: TRBV5-6; abundance: .; CDR3nt: TGTGCCAGCAGCTTGGGCAGGTCCGGACAGGTATTTTCCTACGAGCAGTACTTC; CDR3aa: CASSLGRSGQVFSYEQYF
d_gene: .; j_gene: TRBJ1-2; v_gene: TRBV5-4; abundance: .; CDR3nt: TGTGCCAGCGGAGGGACGAGCTTGTCGAGAGGCTACACCTTC; CDR3aa: CASGGTSLSRGYTF
d_gene: .; j_gene: TRBJ1-1; v_gene: TRBV11-2; abundance: .; CDR3nt: TGTGCCAGCAGCTTATCCCCCACCACTGAAGCTTTCTTT; CDR3aa: CASSLSPTTEAFF
d_gene: .; j_gene: TRBJ1-3; v_gene: TRBV9; abundance: .; CDR3nt: TGTGCCAGCCGCTCTGGAAACACCATATATTTT; CDR3aa: CASRSGNTIYF
d_gene: .; j_gene: TRBJ1-2; v_gene: TRBV5-4; abundance: .; CDR3nt: TGTGCCAGCAGCCGCACACTGGCAGCTAACTATGGCTACACCTTC; CDR3aa: CASSRTLAANYGYTF
d_gene: .; j_gene: TRBJ1-1; v_gene: TRBV6-6; abundance: .; CDR3nt: TGTGCCAGCAGTCGGCAGACACCGGGGGACACTGGAGCTTTCTTT; CDR3aa: CASSRQTPGDTGAFF
d_gene: TRBD2; j_gene: TRBJ2-5; v_gene: TRBV19; abundance: .; CDR3nt: TGTGCCAGTAGTTTCCTAGCGGGGGGCGAGACCCAGTACTTC; CDR3aa: CASSFLAGGETQYF
d_gene: TRBD1; j_gene: TRBJ1-6; v_gene: TRBV19; abundance: .; CDR3nt: TGTGCCACTCAGACCGGGACAGGGAGCTCACCCCTCCACTTT; CDR3aa: CATQTGTGSSPLHF
d_gene: .; j_gene: TRBJ1-2; v_gene: TRBV7-8; abundance: .; CDR3nt: TGTGCCAGCAGCTTAGAATCGCCGAACTATGGCTACACCTTC; CDR3aa: CASSLESPNYGYTF
d_gene: TRBD1; j_gene: TRBJ1-2; v_gene: TRBV15; abundance: .; CDR3nt: TGTGCCACCAGCACCGGACAGGGGCTTAGCTATGGCTACACCTTC; CDR3aa: CATSTGQGLSYGYTF
d_gene: .; j_gene: TRBJ2-5; v_gene: TRBV18; abundance: once; CDR3nt: TGTGCCAGCTCACCTGTGGGCCAAGAGACCCAGTACTTC; CDR3aa: CASSPVGQETQYF
d_gene: TRBD2; j_gene: TRBJ2-3; v_gene: TRBV2; abundance: .; CDR3nt: TGTGCCAGCAGACTAGCGGGGGGGGCCCCAGATACGCAGTATTTT; CDR3aa: CASRLAGGAPDTQYF